The 12 T cell receptor beta chains below all came from one sample that was sequenced in a study of T cells in Graves' hyperthyroidism and ophthalmopathy. Template material for amplifying TCR beta CDR3 regions consisted of RNA transcripts. With the HTBI primer set, the TCR CDR3 went through a first round of RT-PCR. Using its own MiXCR run on the multiplex PCR reads, TCRdb lists one record per CDR3 protein. The data hold roughly 800,000 distinct CDR3 sequences, with about two fifths observed a single time. The sample consisted of blood. Every receptor here comes from a man between 18 and 29 years old with Graves' hyperthyroidism.

This clonotype was seen ten or more times. The chain has TRBV29-1 and TRBJ1-4; 8 bases agree with TRBD1. J was trimmed by 8 bases and V by 7 bases; bases with no gene match: 12. This CDR3 has 14 amino acids. Per germline, CDR1 SQVTM and CDR2 ANQGSEA. CDR3 amino acids: CSGGSGQGGEKLFF. DNA for the CDR3: TGCAGCGGGGGATCCGGACAGGGAGGGGAAAAACTGTTTTTT.

This clonotype was seen ten or more times. This chain uses TRBV29-1 with TRBJ1-5; 7 positions match TRBD1. CDR1 and CDR2 (germline): SQVTM, ANQGSEA. There are 13 residues in the CDR3. CDR3: CSIQGGSNQPQHF. In nucleotides, the CDR3 is TGCAGTATCCAGGGGGGTTCGAATCAGCCCCAGCATTTT.

CDR3 DNA sequence: TGCGCCAGCAGCACCCTTGGGCGGGGCAATCAGCCCCAGCATTTT. Residues: CASSTLGRGNQPQHF. The chain is built from TRBV5-1 and TRBJ1-5; no firm D call. Trimming took 4 bases from V and 2 from J, leaving 13 bases between them. The CDR3 runs 15 residues. Germline V CDR1 and CDR2: SGHRS, YFSETQ. Full variable domain (missing parts from reference TRBV5-1 and TRBJ1-5): KAGVTQTPRYLIKTRGQQVTLSCSPISGHRSVSWYQQTPGQGLQFLFEYFSETQRNKGNFPGRFSGRQFSNSRSEMNVSTLELGDSALYLCASSTLGRGNQPQHFGDGTRLSIL.

This clonotype was seen just once. The chain uses TRBV19 and TRBJ1-6; 9 bases map to TRBD1. This CDR3 spans 13 amino acids. CDR1 is LNHDA, CDR2 SQIVND, per germline (reference sequence). The V and J ends lost 9 bases and 7 bases, in that order; junction bases with no gene match: 4. The CDR3 reads CASLDRGNSPLHF. CDR3 DNA sequence: TGTGCCAGCCTGGACAGGGGAAATTCACCCCTCCACTTT.

This sequence joins TRBV15 and TRBJ2-7, with TRBD1 matching over 8 bases. The CDR3 contains 14 residues. Germline V CDR1 and CDR2: LNHNV, YYDKDF (reference sequence). V lost 4 bases to trimming and J lost 4 bases; unmatched junction nucleotides: 6. CDR3 sequence (DNA): TGTGCCACCAGCACGACAGGGGCAAAGTACGAGCAGTACTTC. It specifies CATSTTGAKYEQYF.

Turning to this clonotype: A junction end diverges from the germline sequence, so it may reflect a read error. This chain joins TRBV11-2 and TRBJ1-1; D might be TRBD1 (5 bases). The germline gives CDR1 SGHAT, CDR2 FQNNGV. The CDR3 spans 16 residues. The CDR3 coding sequence is TGCGCCAGCAGCCAAGGCCGCGGGGGGGTGAACACTGAAGCTTTCTTT. This codes for CASSQGRGGVNTEAFF.

J is TRBJ2-7 and V is TRBV15; a weak D match, TRBD2 (5 bases). The CDR3 contains 16 residues. V lost 3 bases to trimming and J lost 3 bases, with 18 bases between them. In germline, CDR1 is LNHNV, CDR2 YYDKDF (reference sequence). CDR3 region: CATSSLTGIPIYEQYF. The CDR3 coding sequence is TGTGCCACCAGCAGCCTCACCGGGATCCCAATCTACGAGCAGTACTTC. The entire variable domain, with the rest obtained from reference TRBV15 and TRBJ2-7, is as follows: DAMVIQNPRYQVTQFGKPVTLSCSQTLNHNVMYWYQQKSSQAPKLLFHYYDKDFNNEADTPDNFQSRRPNTSFCFLDIRSPGLGDTAMYLCATSSLTGIPIYEQYFGPGTRLTVT.

This clonotype has more than one count but fewer than ten. J is TRBJ1-2 and V is TRBV12-3 or TRBV12-4; a weak D match, TRBD1 (5 bases). Trimming took 8 bases from V and 4 from J, leaving 14 bases between them. The CDR3 length is 13 residues. DNA for the CDR3: TGTGCCAGCTGGGCAGGGAGTAGCTATGGCTACACCTTC. It yields the protein CASWAGSSYGYTF.

This clonotype was picked up a small number of times. The genes are TRBV7-9 and TRBJ1-4, with D tentatively TRBD1 (5 bases). The CDR3 length is 15 residues. V was shortened by 5 bases and J by 4 bases, with 14 bases between the two germline ends. Germline CDR1 and CDR2: SEHNR and FQNEAQ (reference sequence). The CDR3, as DNA: TGTGCCAGCAGCCCAGCCGGGACGGATAATGAAAAACTGTTTTTT. It is translated as CASSPAGTDNEKLFF.

This sequence joins TRBV7-9 and TRBJ2-7; 9 nucleotides agree with TRBD2. CDR3 size: 15 residues. V dropped 2 bases and J dropped 4; count of bases not matched to a gene: 6. CDR1 is SEHNR and CDR2 is FQNEAQ in the germline V gene (reference sequence). CDR3 nucleotides: TGTGCCAGCAGCTTAAATAGCGGGAGTGGATACGAGCAGTACTTC. It yields the protein CASSLNSGSGYEQYF.

This clonotype was detected only a few times. This chain joins TRBV3-1 and TRBJ1-2; 9 bases fit TRBD1. Trimming removed 2 bases from V and 7 bases from J; junction bases left unmatched: 5. CDR1 LGHDT and CDR2 YNNKEL come from the germline V gene (reference sequence). The CDR3 has 14 residues. The DNA of the CDR3 is TGTGCCAGCAGCCAACCGGGACAGGGAGCTGGCTACACCTTC. Amino acid sequence: CASSQPGQGAGYTF.

The sample holds one count of this clonotype. The gene calls are TRBV15 and TRBJ1-5; 7 bases are a match to TRBD1. CDR1 and CDR2 (germline): LNHNV, YYDKDF (reference sequence). The ends lost 5 bases at V and 2 bases at J; junction bases unmatched: 6. This CDR3 is 15 amino acids long. As DNA, the CDR3 is TGTGCCACCAGCGGGGCAGGGGGTGGCAATCAGCCCCAGCATTTT. Residues: CATSGAGGGNQPQHF.